This TCR beta chain was captured in a study of T cells after yellow fever vaccination. Study-wide background: Researchers used SMART-Seq v4 Ultra Low Input to prepare fractions that had low cell numbers. Study results and caveats: Repertoires sorted by FACS could include abundant clonotypes that are contaminants from the bulk population.

TCRdb re-called the 5' RACE reads through MiXCR, storing one row per CDR3 protein. The sample carries 300,000 to 400,000 distinct CDR3 sequences, under 15% recorded once. The CDR3 totals 14 residues. V lost 4 bases, J lost 5 bases, and 15 bases lay in between. CDR1 SGHRS and CDR2 YFSETQ come from the germline V gene. In its sample, this clonotype was seen a few times. Its matching antigen is unknown. The V and J genes are TRBV5-1 and TRBJ2-5; D gene unclear. This sequence was found in a man in his late teens or twenties who received the YFV17D yellow fever vaccine. Sequenced material: CD4+ T cells sorted from PBMCs, taken 15 days after the yellow fever booster vaccination. The CDR3 here is CASSLGPSEETQYF. In DNA form, the CDR3 reads TGCGCCAGCAGCCTAGGGCCTTCCGAGGAGACCCAGTACTTC. The full variable domain, its missing parts supplied by reference TRBV5-1 and TRBJ2-5, is KAGVTQTPRYLIKTRGQQVTLSCSPISGHRSVSWYQQTPGQGLQFLFEYFSETQRNKGNFPGRFSGRQFSNSRSEMNVSTLELGDSALYLCASSLGPSEETQYFGPGTRLLVL.